Reported below is one T cell receptor (beta chain). Its antigen is not identified. CDR3 length: 15 amino acids. V shed 3 bases and J shed 1 base, with 13 bases lying between them. Germline V lookup: CDR1 MDHEN, CDR2 SYDVKM. The source of the sample is a study of yellow fever vaccine responses in identical twins. TCRdb re-derived calls from the RT-PCR reads in MiXCR, one entry per CDR3 protein. The data hold 20,000 or so distinct CDR3 sequences, with roughly 72% observed a single time. Broader study findings: Twins' vaccine T cell response reportedly gave the appearance of partial convergence and partial personalization.

The material sequenced was T cells from blood (PBMCs), unsorted or a sorted subset (not recorded which), taken before or after yellow fever vaccination (not recorded which). The chain recombines TRBV28 with TRBJ2-7, with D maybe TRBD2 (5 bases). The source of this sequence is a woman in her late teens or twenties who received the yellow fever vaccine. The CDR3 bases are TGTGCCAGCAGTTTGGCGGACCCGGGGTCCTACGAGCAGTACTTC. Translating gives CASSLADPGSYEQYF.